Listed here are 29 T cell receptor beta chains from one sample, sequenced in a study of blood T cell repertoires in COVID-19. Produced via immunoSEQ multiplex PCR; TCRdb's table is partial and in-frame only. The sample lists about half a million clones, about 85% occurring once. Sequenced material: PBMCs or T cells enriched from blood (not recorded which). Every receptor here comes from an older woman who had recovered from COVID-19.

V is TRBV2 and J is TRBJ1-2, with TRBD1 as a possible D gene (6 bases). Deletions cut 4 bases from V and 7 bases from J, with 16 bases between. The germline V gene encodes CDR1 SNHLY and CDR2 FYNNEI. The CDR3 has 14 amino acids. The chain's CDR3 is CASSVWMRGGGYTF. The CDR3 bases are TGTGCCAGCAGTGTATGGATGAGGGGGGGTGGCTACACCTTC. The full variable domain, in which reference TRBV2 and TRBJ1-2 provide the parts outside the CDR3, is EPEVTQTPSHQVTQMGQEVILRCVPISNHLYFYWYRQILGQKVEFLVSFYNNEISEKSEIFDDQFSVERPDGSNFTLKIRSTKLEDSAMYFCASSVWMRGGGYTFGSGTRLTVV.

The table lists this clone with a count of one. The genes are TRBV5-4 and TRBJ2-1; 9 positions match TRBD1. Germline V gives CDR1 SGHNT, CDR2 YYREEE (reference sequence). V dropped 4 bases and J dropped 5; count of bases not matched to a gene: 4. CDR3 length equals 14 residues. CDR3 nucleotide sequence: TGTGCCAGCAGCCCCCGACAGGGGGACAATGAGCAGTTCTTC. Residues: CASSPRQGDNEQFF.

The gene calls are TRBV18 and TRBJ2-3; no definite D call. The germline CDR1 and CDR2 sequences are KGHSH and LQKENI. V dropped 5 bases and J dropped 6 bases, with 6 bases sitting between them. The CDR3 length is 11 residues. The CDR3 loop reads CASSAGDTQYF. The CDR3 nucleotides are TGTGCCAGCTCAGCCGGGGATACGCAGTATTTT. Using reference TRBV18 and TRBJ2-3 for the parts outside the CDR3, the full variable domain is NAGVMQNPRHLVRRRGQEARLRCSPMKGHSHVYWYRQLPEEGLKFMVYLQKENIIDESGMPKERFSAEFPKEGPSILRIQQVVRGDSAAYFCASSAGDTQYFGPGTRLTVL.

The chain employs TRBV24-1 and TRBJ1-6, with TRBD1 identical over 10 bases. The germline V gene encodes CDR1 KGHDR and CDR2 SFDVKD. V lost 3 bases, J lost 8 bases, and 3 bases stayed unmatched. This CDR3 contains 15 residues. CDR3: CATSDEGQGYSPLHF. CDR3 DNA: TGTGCCACCAGTGATGAGGGACAGGGGTATTCACCCCTCCACTTT.

CDR3 region: CASSPGQGRAFF. The CDR3 DNA is TGTGCCAGCAGTCCCGGACAGGGAAGAGCTTTCTTT. The J gene is TRBJ1-1, the V gene TRBV12-3 or TRBV12-4, with 8 bases matching TRBD1. The CDR3 consists of 12 residues. V trimming: 5 bases; J trimming: 10 bases; junction bases outside the gene matches: 6.

This clone showed up just a few times. V gene TRBV5-1 combines with J gene TRBJ2-2; TRBD1 matches at 10 bases. The CDR3 extends over 15 amino acids. V trimming: 5 bases; J trimming: 6 bases; junction bases outside the gene matches: 7. Germline V gene lookup returns CDR1 SGHRS and CDR2 YFSETQ. The CDR3 spells CASRAGTGEAGELFF. CDR3 nucleotides: TGCGCCAGCAGGGCCGGGACAGGGGAAGCCGGGGAGCTGTTTTTT.

V is TRBV2 and J is TRBJ2-2; a possible D gene is TRBD1 (6 bases). CDR1 SNHLY and CDR2 FYNNEI come from the germline V gene. The CDR3 sequence is 14 residues long. V was clipped by 4 bases and J by 5 bases, with 11 bases between them. The CDR3 nucleotides read TGTGCCAGCAGTGTCATGCAGGGGACCGGGGAGCTGTTTTTT. It specifies CASSVMQGTGELFF.

The V and J genes are TRBV11-3 and TRBJ2-3, with 12 bases that match TRBD2. V gave up 1 base and J gave up 4 bases; unmatched junction bases: 6. This CDR3 has 17 amino acids. The germline V gene encodes CDR1 SGHNT and CDR2 YENEEA. In DNA, the CDR3 is TGTGCCAGCAGCTTAGTCCCTAGCGGGGGGGCTGCAGATACGCAGTATTTT. Amino acid sequence: CASSLVPSGGAADTQYF.

Notes on this clone: The missing conserved phenylalanine or tryptophan at the end of this CDR3 makes a read error likely. The DNA is omitted, as the CDR3 cannot be located on it reliably, and the CDR3 follows TCRdb's listing. The chain recombines TRBV6-5 with TRBJ1-6; the listed D gene, TRBD1, was not tested against the DNA. 13 amino acids form the CDR3, both terminal residues included. Per the germline V gene, CDR1 is MNHEY and CDR2 is SVGAGI. This chain's CDR3 is CASSTVDRGPVYA.

This clone occurred once. This sequence joins TRBV27 and TRBJ2-7; 7 bases match TRBD1. Germline-derived CDR1 and CDR2 are MNHEY and SMNVEV (reference sequence). V shed 8 bases, J shed 3 bases, and the junction held 7 bases outside the gene matches. The CDR3 has 13 amino acids. CDR3 sequence (DNA): TGTGCCAGCCGAAGGACAGGAAACTACGAGCAGTACGTC. Its translation is CASRRTGNYEQYV.

This sequence joins TRBV7-9 and TRBJ2-4, with unresolved D. Trimming stripped 4 bases from V and 0 bases from J, with 13 bases between. CDR1 and CDR2 (germline): SEHNR, FQNEAQ (reference sequence). CDR3 length: 16 residues. The CDR3 DNA sequence: TGTGCCAGCAGCTCCTTCGGTACGGTAGCCAAAAACATTCAGTACTTC. The encoded protein is CASSSFGTVAKNIQYF.

The rearrangement links TRBV6-5 to TRBJ2-7; 12 bases align to TRBD2. Germline V lookup: CDR1 MNHEY, CDR2 SVGAGI. The CDR3 runs to 13 residues. The V gene end was trimmed by 6 bases and the J gene end by 9 bases; junction bases not matched to a gene: 6. In DNA form, the CDR3 reads TGTGCCAGCAGCACTGGACTAGCGGGGTGGCAGTACGTC. Protein sequence: CASSTGLAGWQYV.

The chain employs TRBV9 and TRBJ1-1; D is uncertain. V was trimmed by 0 bases and J by 2 bases, leaving 8 bases between them. This CDR3 comprises 14 residues. CDR1 is SGDLS and CDR2 is YYNGEE in the germline V gene. In nucleotides, the CDR3 is TGTGCCAGCAGCGTAGTCGAGGGAAACACTGAAGCTTTCTTT. This sequence encodes CASSVVEGNTEAFF.

V and J are TRBV2 and TRBJ2-1, with TRBD2 identical over 8 bases. The CDR3 runs 14 residues. CDR1 is SNHLY and CDR2 is FYNNEI in the germline V gene. Trimming removed 4 bases from V and 4 bases from J; junction bases left unmatched: 3. For the CDR3, the DNA is TGTGCCAGCAGTGGTAGCGGGGCTTACAATGAGCAGTTCTTC. It specifies CASSGSGAYNEQFF.

This chain uses TRBV13 with TRBJ2-3, with TRBD1 matching 10 bases. V lost 5 bases to trimming and J lost 4 bases; unmatched junction nucleotides: 9. The CDR3 sequence is 16 residues long. Germline lookup yields CDR1 PRHDT and CDR2 FYEKMQ (reference sequence). The CDR3 DNA reads TGTGCCAGCAGCGGAACAGGGACAGGGGAGGCAGATACGCAGTATTTT. Translated, it gives CASSGTGTGEADTQYF.

The chain has TRBV7-9 and TRBJ2-3; tentative D call: TRBD2 (6 bases). Trimming pared 5 bases from V and 2 bases from J, leaving 17 bases between. Germline V gene sequence: CDR1 SEHNR, CDR2 FQNEAQ (reference sequence). CDR3 length equals 16 residues. CDR3: CASSPAGRGDTDTQYF. In DNA, the CDR3 is TGTGCCAGCAGCCCCGCCGGGCGGGGCGACACAGATACGCAGTATTTT.

The chain has TRBV7-9 and TRBJ1-2; maybe TRBD1 (5 bases). This CDR3 comprises 15 residues. The V end was cut by 5 bases, the J end by 6 bases, with 19 bases between. Germline V gene data show CDR1 as SEHNR and CDR2 as FQNEAQ (reference sequence). CDR3 residues: CASSAIPLPGNGYTF. DNA for the CDR3: TGTGCCAGCAGCGCCATACCACTTCCAGGGAATGGCTACACCTTC.

The chain joins TRBV6-6 to TRBJ2-7; TRBD2 aligns across 9 bases. CDR3 length: 15 amino acids. With V trimmed by 4 bases and J by 5 bases, 9 bases remained unmatched. The germline gives CDR1 MNHNY, CDR2 SVGAGI (reference sequence). DNA of the CDR3: TGTGCCAGCAGTTCCCTTGGCGGGGGGGCGGACGAGCAGTACTTC. The encoded protein is CASSSLGGGADEQYF.

The chain has TRBV5-6 and TRBJ2-7, with 7 bases lining up with TRBD2. Trimming removed 4 bases from V and 1 base from J; junction bases left unmatched: 14. The CDR3 has 17 amino acids. Per germline, CDR1 SGHDT and CDR2 YYEEEE. CDR3 protein: CASSAEGGGRASYEQYF. In nucleotides, the CDR3 is TGTGCCAGCAGCGCCGAAGGTGGGGGGAGGGCATCCTACGAGCAGTACTTC.

V gene TRBV7-8 combines with J gene TRBJ2-7; possibly TRBD2 for D (7 bases). This CDR3 comprises 16 residues. Per the germline V gene, CDR1 is SGHVS and CDR2 is FQNEAQ. Trimming pared 5 bases from V and 4 bases from J, leaving 21 bases between. The CDR3 protein is CASSPLAGANSYEQYF. The DNA of the CDR3 is TGTGCCAGCAGCCCTCTGGCGGGGGCAAATAGTTACGAGCAGTACTTC.

V usage is TRBV11-2 and J usage is TRBJ2-2; a weak D match, TRBD2 (5 bases). Per the germline V gene, CDR1 is SGHAT and CDR2 is FQNNGV. This CDR3 is 14 amino acids long. Deletions cut 5 bases from V and 5 bases from J, with 12 bases between. The CDR3 nucleotides are TGTGCCAGCAGCGCCCGGGGTTTGACCGGGGAGCTGTTTTTT. Its protein product is CASSARGLTGELFF.

This clone was counted a single time. This rearrangement joins TRBV3-1 (or the pseudogene TRBV3-2) to TRBJ2-5; tentative D call: TRBD1 (6 bases). This CDR3 is built from 14 residues. Per germline, CDR1 LGHDT and CDR2 YNNKEL (reference sequence). Trimming removed 3 bases from V and 5 bases from J, with 13 bases in between. The CDR3 loop reads CASSQYSGEETQYF. CDR3 coding DNA: TGTGCCAGCAGCCAGTACTCAGGGGAGGAGACCCAGTACTTC.

A word on this clone: The same CDR3 also results from other DNA sequences found in this sample. CDR3 amino acids: CASSLRGANTEAFF. The CDR3 DNA reads TGTGCCAGCAGCTTACGGGGGGCGAACACTGAAGCTTTCTTT. The chain recombines TRBV7-2 with TRBJ1-1; D is possibly TRBD1 (6 bases). Germline-derived CDR1 and CDR2 are SGHTA and FQGNSA. This CDR3 contains 14 residues. Trimming removed 2 bases from V and 1 base from J, with 8 bases in between.

The CDR3 DNA sequence: TGTGCCAGCAGGGGGGGTTTCTATAATTCACCCCTCCACTTT. Translating it yields CASRGGFYNSPLHF. This chain links TRBV25-1 with TRBJ1-6, with D perhaps matching TRBD1 (5 bases). Between the trimmed V and J ends, which lost 6 bases and 3 bases, there was a span of 9 bases. The CDR3 length is 14 residues. In germline, CDR1 is MGHDK, CDR2 SYGVNS.

V gene TRBV19 combines with J gene TRBJ1-3; TRBD1 matches at 10 bases. Germline V lookup: CDR1 LNHDA, CDR2 SQIVND (reference sequence). V was clipped by 6 bases and J by 0 bases; unmatched bases: 8. CDR3 length equals 17 residues. The CDR3: CASRWGQGRPSGNTIYF. CDR3 coding DNA: TGTGCCAGTAGATGGGGACAGGGGCGTCCCTCTGGAAACACCATATATTTT.

The rearrangement joins TRBV28 to TRBJ1-4; 8 nucleotides agree with TRBD1. The V and J ends lost 6 bases and 10 bases, in that order; junction bases with no gene match: 4. The CDR3 spans 12 residues. Germline V gene sequence: CDR1 MDHEN, CDR2 SYDVKM. CDR3 amino acids: CASRYTGGKLFF. CDR3 bases: TGTGCCAGCAGATATACAGGGGGAAAACTGTTTTTT.

The J gene is TRBJ1-4, the V gene TRBV7-9; D is ambiguous. The CDR3 totals 17 residues. In germline, CDR1 is SEHNR, CDR2 FQNEAQ (reference sequence). V dropped 5 bases and J dropped 0 bases, with 16 bases sitting between them. The CDR3 DNA follows: TGTGCCAGCAGCCCACTGGGCGGGGAATCAACTAATGAAAAACTGTTTTTT. Amino acids: CASSPLGGESTNEKLFF.

The V and J genes are TRBV15 and TRBJ1-1, with 8 bases identical to TRBD1. This CDR3 spans 15 amino acids. V trimming: 1 base; J trimming: 5 bases; junction bases outside the gene matches: 6. The V gene's germline CDR1 is LNHNV and CDR2 YYDKDF (reference sequence). The CDR3 sequence is CATSRARQGITEAFF. The CDR3, as DNA: TGTGCCACCAGCAGAGCCCGACAGGGGATAACTGAAGCTTTCTTT.

The rearrangement joins TRBV2 to TRBJ1-4, with 8 bases aligning to TRBD1. This CDR3 contains 13 residues. J was trimmed by 5 bases and V by 9 bases; bases with no gene match: 5. Germline loops: CDR1 SNHLY, CDR2 FYNNEI. The CDR3 loop reads CASNRGINEKLFF. CDR3 sequence (DNA): TGTGCCAGTAACAGGGGGATAAATGAAAAACTGTTTTTT.